Given below is one TCR beta chain in context. Its antigen is unidentified. Germline V gene sequence: CDR1 MNHNS, CDR2 SASEGT. The CDR3 extends over 18 amino acids. V lost 2 bases, J lost 0 bases, and 9 bases stayed unmatched. This specimen comes from a study of CD8+ T cells in alopecia areata. Points from the study as a whole: Lesional scalp, notably in alopecia totalis/universalis, had clonality above that of normal scalp.

About 5 patients had their CD4+ cells sorted into CD25+CD127- cells. Separation by sorting yielded CD4+ and CD8+ T cells from PBMCs. Reverse transcription of extracted RNA yielded cDNA, which provided the sequencing template. Assay used: immunoSEQ multiplex PCR; TCRdb lists only in-frame clones, some missing. The sample comprises 7,500 to 9,000 clones, less than 85% of which are singletons, and approximately 2.9% rests with the top ten. The chain combines TRBV6-1 with TRBJ2-3; 9 nucleotides match TRBD2. This receptor was identified in a human donor with alopecia areata. Specimen: CD4+ Tregs sorted from blood. In DNA, the CDR3 is TGTGCCAGCAGTGAATTTGGTAGCGGGAGTTATAGCACAGATACGCAGTATTTT. Translating it yields CASSEFGSGSYSTDTQYF.